This section outlines one TCR beta chain sequence together with its context. Its antigen is unknown. Amplification used 60 Vbeta primers and 13 Jbeta primers. This table comes from immunoSEQ multiplex PCR, and its TCRdb copy is limited to in-frame clones, with some not included. Of around 130,000 clones in the sample, approximately 85% were seen once. This entry is derived from a study of cytomegalovirus exposure and HLA in healthy donors. Points from the study as a whole: A missense DCLRE1C variant was associated with V- and J-gene trimming of TCR beta chains in a later analysis, and an independent cohort replicated the association. Roughly uniform depth of sequencing across donors was assumed in presence/absence analyses. Under in vitro conditions, three CMV-associated chains were confirmed as specific for CMV antigens. Earlier analysis yielded a pattern in which most TCR beta V segments were productive about 87% or about 30% of the time.

Germline V gives CDR1 SQVTM, CDR2 ANQGSEA. J was trimmed by 3 bases and V by 4 bases; bases with no gene match: 5. The CDR3 runs to 16 residues. V usage is TRBV29-1 and J usage is TRBJ2-1; 14 bases line up with TRBD2. The sequenced sample consisted of PBMCs. The source is a woman aged 25 to 39 in good health and CMV-seropositive. The CDR3 region has the DNA TGCAGCGTTGGACTAGCGGGGGGGCTGGACTACAATGAGCAGTTCTTC. Its translation: CSVGLAGGLDYNEQFF.